This T cell receptor beta chain is drawn from a study of type 1 regulatory T cells. In the study overall: T-allo10 is an in vitro-generated, Tr1-enriched CD4 T cell product specific for alloantigen.

Germline trimming cut 5 bases from V and 7 bases from J; bases unmatched to any gene: 7. This CDR3 is built from 14 residues. General study points: Tr1 cells had a more restricted TCR repertoire than non-Tr1 cells.

MiXCR, run by TCRdb on the reads, gives a single entry per CDR3 protein. The table lists around 65,000 distinct CDR3 sequences, almost 50% of them singletons, with more than 2% in the top ten. This clonotype was picked up a small number of times. Antigen specificity is unknown. The V gene is TRBV12-3 or TRBV12-4, the J gene TRBJ1-5; 8 bases fit TRBD1. The receptor's source is a human donor in good health. Sequencing was carried out using cultured non-Tr1 T cells, either the whole culture or a sorted T cell fraction (not recorded which). DNA of the CDR3: TGTGCCAGCAGTCCACAGACAGGGGAGCAGCCCCAGCATTTT. Protein: CASSPQTGEQPQHF.